This is a list of T cell receptor beta chains from one sample in a study of T cells in Graves' hyperthyroidism and ophthalmopathy. In TCRdb, the multiplex PCR reads were re-called with MiXCR into one record per CDR3 protein. The repertoire holds about 840,000 distinct CDR3 sequences, roughly 40% seen once, with approximately 10% in the top ten. The sequenced sample consisted of blood. The receptors shown here come from a man younger than 30 with Graves' hyperthyroidism. CDR3s include the opening cysteine and the closing phenylalanine or tryptophan. The D gene is left open where the match is weak. Only part of the rows carry a size: once, few, many, or a class if the clone is expanded.

v_gene	abundance	d_gene	j_gene	CDR3nt	CDR3aa
TRBV12-3/TRBV12-4	many	.	TRBJ1-6	TGTGCCAGCAGCCCTGTGGGTTCACCCCTCCACTTT	CASSPVGSPLHF
TRBV7-9	.	TRBD1	TRBJ2-7	TGTGCCAGCAGCTTGGGACAGGGGCACACCGGGGAGCAGTACTTC	CASSLGQGHTGEQYF
TRBV7-9	once	.	TRBJ1-3	TGTGCCAGCAACACGCTTGCGGGGGCGGATGGCTACACCATATATTTT	CASNTLAGADGYTIYF
TRBV6-6	.	TRBD1	TRBJ2-7	TGTGCCAGCAGCCCACGGGGGGACAGGGGGCGCGTCGGCGAGCAGTACTTC	CASSPRGDRGRVGEQYF
TRBV6-5	.	.	TRBJ2-5	TGTGCCAGCCGACGGGCTGGGGGGACCCAGTACTTC	CASRRAGGTQYF
TRBV15	few	.	TRBJ2-5	TGTGCCACCAGCAGCACGGGGACGGGCGACAATCAGCCCCAGTACTTC	CATSSTGTGDNQPQYF
TRBV6-6	.	.	TRBJ1-6	TGTGCCAGCAGGCAAGGGGGGGATTATAATTCACCCCTCCACTTT	CASRQGGDYNSPLHF
TRBV7-8	few	.	TRBJ2-7	TGTGCCAGCAGCCGTTCAGGAGGACAGACCTACGAGCAGTACTTC	CASSRSGGQTYEQYF
TRBV4-1	few	.	TRBJ1-4	TGCGCCAGCAGCCAACCGGGAGAAAAACTGTTTTTT	CASSQPGEKLFF
TRBV19	many	.	TRBJ1-2	TGTGCCAGTAGTCGAACCTTAGACTATGGCTACACCTTC	CASSRTLDYGYTF
TRBV29-1	many	.	TRBJ2-5	TGCAGCGTTGTAAGGACCCCAGGGGAGACCCAGTACTTC	CSVVRTPGETQYF
TRBV5-4	.	TRBD1	TRBJ2-2	TGTGCCAGCAGCCCTGGGACAGGGGAGAACACCGGGGAGCTGTTTTTT	CASSPGTGENTGELFF
TRBV11-2	many	TRBD2	TRBJ2-2	TGTGCCAGCAGCCCACTTACTAGCGACCGGGGGGAGCTGTTTTTT	CASSPLTSDRGELFF
TRBV5-1	.	.	TRBJ1-2	TGCGCCAGCAGGACCACATTTGGGGGCTATGGCTACACCTTC	CASRTTFGGYGYTF
TRBV7-2	.	.	TRBJ2-5	TGTGCCAGCAGCTTAGTTATGGTGCAAGGGACCCAGTACTTC	CASSLVMVQGTQYF
TRBV19	many	.	TRBJ1-5	TGTGCCAGTAGTATAGAGGGAGTTAGCAATCAGCCCCAGCATTTT	CASSIEGVSNQPQHF
TRBV6-5	many	.	TRBJ2-7	TGTGCCAGCAGTACCCGGATCTACGAGCAGTACTTC	CASSTRIYEQYF
TRBV6-4	few	.	TRBJ2-7	TGTGCCAGCAGTCGACCTCAGACTTGGGAGCAGTACTTC	CASSRPQTWEQYF
TRBV20-1	once	.	TRBJ2-7	TGCAGTGCTAGACTGACAGGTACGGGCGGGCAGTACTTC	CSARLTGTGGQYF
TRBV5-6	many	.	TRBJ1-1	TGTGCCAGCAGCTTGACTCACAGGAACACTGAAGCTTTCTTT	CASSLTHRNTEAFF
TRBV27	few	TRBD2	TRBJ2-7	TGTGCCAGCAGTTTAGCGGGAGGGCCTAGAGAGCAGTACTTC	CASSLAGGPREQYF
TRBV20-1	.	TRBD1	TRBJ1-3	TGCAGTGTATTACAGGGGGCGAGAAACACCATATATTTT	CSVLQGARNTIYF
TRBV5-4	few	.	TRBJ1-1	TGTGCCACCATACCGCAGGGGACCACTGAAGCTTTCTTT	CATIPQGTTEAFF
TRBV25-1	.	TRBD1	TRBJ1-6	TGTGCCAGCAGAGGACAGGGGGCTATTCTCGGGTCACCCCTCCACTTT	CASRGQGAILGSPLHF
TRBV6-1	few	.	TRBJ2-7	TGTGCCAGCAGTTCATCTCAGTTATACTACGAGCAGTACTTC	CASSSSQLYYEQYF
TRBV29-1	.	.	TRBJ2-7	TGCAGCGTTTTAGGGCTCTCCTACGAGCAGTACTTC	CSVLGLSYEQYF
TRBV20-1	.	.	TRBJ2-7	TGCAGTGCTGGTATCTTTTACGAGCAGTACTTC	CSAGIFYEQYF
TRBV12-3/TRBV12-4	.	.	TRBJ2-1	TGTGCCAGCAGTTTCCAGGACTACAATGAGCAGTTCTTC	CASSFQDYNEQFF
TRBV20-1	few	.	TRBJ2-2	TGCAGTGCTAAAGGGGTTCCCGGGGAGCTGTTTTTT	CSAKGVPGELFF
TRBV20-1	once	TRBD2	TRBJ2-5	TGCAGTGCTAGGTGGGAGGGGATGGAGACCCAGTACTTC	CSARWEGMETQYF